This T cell receptor (beta chain) came from a study of blood T cells in healthy people across ages. Drawing of peripheral blood yielded about 9.8 milliliters from each donor. The length of the CDR3 is 15 residues. CDR1 and CDR2 from the germline V gene are SGDLS and YYNGEE. The V gene lost 4 bases and the J gene lost 2 bases, with 13 bases spanning the gap. Using a J-beta primer mix together with a sample-barcoded 5' primer, a second PCR was run for about 7 to 12 cycles. Every molecule of cDNA carried a tag from a template-switch adaptor with 12 random nucleotides. MiXCR, run by TCRdb on the 5' RACE reads, gives a single entry per CDR3 protein. The sample consists of over a million distinct CDR3 sequences, approximately 42% of them appearing once. This clonotype has more than one count but fewer than ten.

Sequencing used blood. The receptor was isolated from a woman aged 18 to 35 in good health. The chain couples TRBV9 to TRBJ2-1, with D tentatively TRBD2 (6 bases). Here the CDR3 reads CASSSRDSPYNEQFF. The CDR3 DNA is TGTGCCAGCAGCTCCCGGGACTCTCCCTACAATGAGCAGTTCTTC.